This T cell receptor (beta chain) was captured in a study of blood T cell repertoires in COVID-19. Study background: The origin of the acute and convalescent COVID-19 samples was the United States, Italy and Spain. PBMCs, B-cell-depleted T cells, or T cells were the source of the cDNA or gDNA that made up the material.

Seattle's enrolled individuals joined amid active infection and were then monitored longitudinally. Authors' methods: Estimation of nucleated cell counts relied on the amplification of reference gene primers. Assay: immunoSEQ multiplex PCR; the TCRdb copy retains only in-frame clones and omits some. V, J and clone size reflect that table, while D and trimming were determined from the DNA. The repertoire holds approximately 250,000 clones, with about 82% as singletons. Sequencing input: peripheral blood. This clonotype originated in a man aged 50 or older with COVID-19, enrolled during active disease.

The CDR3 reads CASSFGASYSGNTIYF. Here the CDR3 DNA reads TGTGCCAGCAGCTTTGGGGCCAGTTACTCTGGAAACACCATATATTTT. J is TRBJ1-3 and V is TRBV5-4; weak D call: TRBD1 (5 bases). Trimming left V 2 bases short and J 0 bases short, with 12 bases between. This CDR3 is built from 16 residues. CDR1 is SGHNT, CDR2 YYREEE, per germline (reference sequence).